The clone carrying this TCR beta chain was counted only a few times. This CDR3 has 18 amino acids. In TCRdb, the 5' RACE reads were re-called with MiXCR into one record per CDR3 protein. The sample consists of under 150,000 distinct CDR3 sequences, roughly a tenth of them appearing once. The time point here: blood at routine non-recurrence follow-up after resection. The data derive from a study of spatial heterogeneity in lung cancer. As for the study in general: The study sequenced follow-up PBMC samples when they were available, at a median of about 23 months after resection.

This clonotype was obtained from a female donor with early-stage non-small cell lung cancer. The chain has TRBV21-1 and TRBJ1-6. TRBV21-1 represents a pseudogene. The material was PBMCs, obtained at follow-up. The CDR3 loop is CASSKDGRGGSYNSPLHF. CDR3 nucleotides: TGTGCCAGCAGCAAAGATGGAAGGGGAGGGTCCTATAATTCACCCCTCCACTTT.